The source of this T cell receptor (beta chain) is a study of memory CD4+ T cells and cytomegalovirus serostatus. Notes on the study in general: Each of 67 CMV-associated TCRbeta sequences occurred in one to five individuals. Suggested: most of the CMV-linked TCR signature lies in CD4+ memory cells. A US-trained random forest predicted CMV serostatus with median AUC roughly 0.91.

Sequenced by immunoSEQ multiplex PCR; TCRdb stores in-frame clones only, minus some. This table has about 39,000 clones, roughly 80% appearing once. The sort gate was single viable CD3+CD4+CD8-CD45RO+ cells for memory CD4+ T cells. After thawing, CD4+ T cells were positively selected. V was pared by 7 bases and J by 5 bases, with 11 bases between. The CDR3 has 12 residues. Germline V CDR1 and CDR2: SGHDN, FVKESK. This clone turned up a few times. What it binds is unknown. This CDR3 is also generated by other DNA sequences in the sample. This receptor was taken from an adult in good health and CMV-seronegative. The sequenced sample consisted of memory CD4+ T cells from blood. The chain links TRBV14 to TRBJ2-5, with D perhaps matching TRBD1 or TRBD2 (6 bases each). CDR3 nucleotides: TGTGCCAGCAACAGAGGGGGGGAGACCCAGTACTTC. This sequence encodes CASNRGGETQYF.